Reported below is one T cell receptor beta chain. What it binds is unknown. Other DNA sequences from this sample encode an identical CDR3 as well. Genomic DNA per cell subset filled all wells of several immunoSEQ plates. The protocol was immunoSEQ multiplex PCR, while the TCRdb copy is restricted to in-frame clones and leaves out a portion. This repertoire shows about 2.3 million clones, 85% to 95% found once; its top ten account for 0.37%. This entry is derived from a study of shared clonotypes between healthy human individuals. Study-wide background: CD4 naive and memory got three plates each, CD8 naive two, CD8 memory one.

The study, taken as a whole, reports: Estimated clonotype richness was generally higher in naive than memory subsets.

The CDR3 totals 14 residues. Deletions cut 3 bases from V and 0 bases from J, with 9 bases between. Per the germline V gene, CDR1 is SGHDT and CDR2 is YYEEEE. The material sequenced was naive CD4+ T cells from PBMCs. Subset denoted: CD45RA+ positively selected. The genes are TRBV5-6 and TRBJ1-2; TRBD1 is a possible D gene (6 bases). The clonotype comes from a man aged 18 to 30 in good health. Some clones in this sample may be carry-over from other donors' samples. Here the CDR3 DNA reads TGTGCCAGCAGCTCCCGGACAGCTAACTATGGCTACACCTTC. It specifies CASSSRTANYGYTF.